This T cell receptor (beta chain) stems from a study of T-cell reconstitution after alpha-beta-depleted transplantation in children (dated by TCRdb to the mid-2010s). Notes on the research overall: The study quantitatively tracked T-cell immune reconstitution after TCRalphabeta/CD19-depleted allogeneic hematopoietic cell transplantation in children using TCR repertoire profiling. Beyond this particular receptor, the publication reports: In some patients, the high TCRbeta diversity seen at day 60 was put down to recipient T cells and intrathymic progenitors that had survived conditioning. About two months after transplant, the apparently early recovery of alphabetaT-cell counts reportedly depended on just several hundred clones that had expanded rapidly and came from non-depleted graft cells. Hyperexpanded clone frequencies declined over subsequent months; after one year, T-cell counts and TCRbeta diversity were mostly attributed to newly produced T cells.

The library was made by PCR. The instrument given in TCRdb is Illumina HiSeq 2500. Molecular barcoding was employed in the preparation of TCR libraries, with unique molecular identifiers being used to normalize TCRbeta repertoire quantification. The public reads were quality trimmed at Q25 with fastp and then assembled into clones with MiXCR by TCRdb, keeping productive beta chains. Duplicate CDR3 protein sequences are folded into a single record with the most common DNA and genes. This sample lists about 1,000,000 distinct CDR3 sequences; about 29% were detected once. The biggest ten clones account for over 25% of the sample. This sample's treatment or condition label indicates: allogeneic hematopoietic cell transplantation with graft depleted of TCRalphabeta T cells and CD19 B cells. The children who served as transplant recipients had been given grafts of TCRalphabeta/CD19-depleted allogeneic hematopoietic cells.

With respect to this clonotype: The antigen it binds to is not known. Nothing much larger sits one base from this clone, and base qualities are not available.

The clonotype was recovered from a boy younger than two who had a stem cell transplant for SCID, so the T cells may come from the graft donor. This sample comprised PBMCs, mostly from graft donor cells, obtained 360 days after TCRalphabeta/CD19-depleted stem cell transplant.

The CDR3 amino acid sequence is: CASSLVDRVLNEQFF. The nucleotides read TGTGCCAGCAGCTTGGTGGACAGGGTGTTGAATGAGCAGTTCTTC. The rearrangement joined TRBV7-9 to TRBJ2-1, and 8 bases in between align with TRBD1. Here V drops 3 bases and J drops 7 bases, and the junction holds 8 bases not matched to any gene. Looking up the germline V gene (reference sequence) yields CDR1 SEHNR and CDR2 FQNEAQ. The CDR3 contains 15 residues, cysteine and phenylalanine counted. Only the CDR3 region is kept as DNA, spanning 45 bases read in frame from base 1.